These T cell receptor beta chains were read from a single sample in a study of blood T cells in healthy people across ages. TCRdb analysed the 5' RACE reads with MiXCR anew, one entry per CDR3 protein. Of roughly 800,000 distinct CDR3 sequences listed, 58% were seen once; the top ten hold roughly 20%. The sequencing input was blood. The receptors derive from a man aged 25-45 years in good health. Both conserved end residues are part of each CDR3. D genes are given only for firm matches. Clone size appears in some rows only: once, few, many, or a class for an expanded clone.

j_gene,abundance,d_gene,v_gene,CDR3aa,CDR3nt
TRBJ2-5,few,NA,TRBV24-1,CATSLGSQETQYF,TGTGCCACCAGCCTCGGCTCCCAAGAGACCCAGTACTTT
TRBJ1-4,NA,NA,TRBV20-1,CSARTGLYEKLFF,TGCAGTGCTAGGACAGGTCTATATGAAAAACTGTTTTTT
TRBJ2-3,few,TRBD2,TRBV4-3,CASSQGVAGAADTQYF,TGCGCCAGCAGCCAAGGAGTAGCGGGAGCGGCAGATACGCAGTATTTT
TRBJ2-3,NA,NA,TRBV20-1,CSARDQGSTDTQYF,TGCAGTGCTAGAGATCAGGGGAGCACAGATACGCAGTATTTT
TRBJ1-6,few,TRBD1,TRBV25-1,CASSELETGFSPLHF,TGTGCCAGCAGTGAATTGGAGACAGGGTTTTCACCCCTCCACTTT
TRBJ2-1,NA,NA,TRBV7-2,CASSAGSSFPNEQFF,TGTGCCAGCAGCGCCGGATCTAGTTTCCCCAATGAGCAGTTCTTC
TRBJ2-1,NA,NA,TRBV20-1,CSARGVETYNEQFF,TGCAGTGCTAGGGGGGTAGAAACCTACAATGAGCAGTTCTTC
TRBJ2-1,NA,NA,TRBV5-6,CASSLDHEQFF,TGTGCCAGCAGCTTGGACCATGAGCAGTTCTTC
TRBJ2-7,NA,TRBD1,TRBV5-1,CASSLTGTARSYEQYF,TGCGCCAGCAGCCTCACCGGGACAGCACGATCCTACGAGCAGTACTTC
TRBJ2-3,NA,TRBD2,TRBV2,CASSSRTRGGTDTQYF,TGTGCCAGCAGCTCCCGGACTAGAGGCGGCACAGATACGCAGTATTTT
TRBJ2-1,NA,NA,TRBV4-1,CASSHPETTGSPFF,TGCGCCAGCAGCCACCCCGAGACTACCGGGAGTCCGTTCTTC
TRBJ2-1,once,NA,TRBV7-9,CASSLRGFGTGEQFF,TGTGCCAGCAGCCTACGGGGTTTTGGTACGGGTGAGCAGTTCTTC
TRBJ2-2,NA,NA,TRBV7-9,CASSSNLGQRGSKTGELFF,TGTGCCAGCAGCTCCAATCTCGGACAGAGAGGGTCAAAGACCGGGGAGCTGTTTTTT
TRBJ1-5,few,NA,TRBV6-2/TRBV6-3,CASSYPGTVVAQPQHF,TGTGCCAGCAGTTACCCCGGAACGGTGGTGGCTCAGCCCCAGCATTTT
TRBJ2-1,NA,TRBD2,TRBV5-6,CASSPSSGQQFF,TGTGCCAGCAGCCCGTCTAGCGGCCAGCAGTTCTTC
TRBJ1-2,few,TRBD1,TRBV6-1,CASSGGTGGSKYYGYTF,TGTGCCAGCAGCGGAGGGACAGGGGGTTCGAAATACTATGGCTACACCTTC
TRBJ2-1,NA,NA,TRBV20-1,CRALPGEEQFF,TGCAGGGCTCTACCGGGAGAAGAGCAGTTCTTC
TRBJ2-1,NA,TRBD2,TRBV20-1,CSARERGTREQFF,TGCAGTGCTCGGGAGCGGGGGACCCGGGAGCAGTTCTTC
TRBJ2-7,NA,NA,TRBV7-2,CASSPDRSISYEQYF,TGTGCCAGCAGCCCAGACAGGAGCATTTCCTACGAGCAGTACTTC
TRBJ2-5,few,TRBD2,TRBV3-1,CASSPPTSGKETQYF,TGTGCCAGCAGCCCCCCGACTAGCGGGAAGGAGACCCAGTACTTC
TRBJ2-5,few,NA,TRBV28,CASRATTQYF,TGTGCCAGCCGGGCAACGACCCAGTACTTC
TRBJ1-4,many,NA,TRBV29-1,CSVGARTNEKLFF,TGCAGCGTGGGTGCCAGGACTAATGAAAAACTGTTTTTT
TRBJ1-2,NA,NA,TRBV10-3,CAITALAGLNYGYTF,TGTGCCATCACTGCCCTCGCAGGGTTGAACTATGGCTACACCTTC
TRBJ1-5,NA,TRBD1,TRBV15,CATGTGHLQPQHF,TGTGCCACCGGGACAGGCCACTTGCAGCCCCAGCATTTT
TRBJ1-6,NA,TRBD1,TRBV7-2,CASSSGGGQNSPLHF,TGTGCCAGCAGCTCAGGGGGCGGTCAAAATTCACCCCTCCACTTT
TRBJ2-1,once,TRBD2,TRBV4-2,CASSPSGLAAYNEQFF,TGTGCCAGCAGCCCATCGGGACTAGCGGCCTACAATGAGCAGTTCTTC
TRBJ2-5,few,NA,TRBV27,CASSFVGSETQYF,TGTGCCAGCAGTTTCGTGGGGAGTGAGACCCAGTACTTC
TRBJ2-3,NA,TRBD2,TRBV12-3/TRBV12-4,CASILAGDTDTQYF,TGTGCCAGCATTTTAGCGGGGGACACAGATACGCAGTATTTT
TRBJ1-1,few,NA,TRBV12-3/TRBV12-4,CASRDLGQNTEAFF,TGTGCCAGCAGGGACCTTGGACAGAACACTGAAGCTTTCTTT
TRBJ1-6,NA,NA,TRBV20-1,CSALEAGSPLHF,TGCAGTGCCCTGGAGGCTGGCTCACCCCTCCACTTT
TRBJ2-7,NA,TRBD1,TRBV27,CASPGQVYEQYF,TGTGCCAGCCCGGGACAGGTCTACGAGCAGTACTTC
TRBJ2-1,NA,TRBD1,TRBV5-1,CASSTRVGAGGRNEQFF,TGCGCCAGCAGCACACGGGTGGGGGCAGGGGGCCGGAATGAGCAGTTCTTC
TRBJ2-1,NA,TRBD2,TRBV6-2/TRBV6-3,CASRASGASGRNEQFF,TGTGCCAGCAGAGCCTCGGGGGCTAGCGGGAGGAATGAGCAGTTCTTC
TRBJ2-7,NA,TRBD1,TRBV5-1,CASSQPGTVYEQYF,TGCGCCAGCAGCCAACCCGGGACAGTTTACGAGCAGTACTTC
TRBJ2-5,NA,NA,TRBV20-1,CSAKGGIAKETQYF,TGCAGTGCCAAAGGGGGGATAGCGAAAGAGACCCAGTACTTC
TRBJ2-7,NA,NA,TRBV14,CASSPSLTFYEQYF,TGTGCCAGCAGCCCTAGCCTGACATTCTACGAGCAGTACTTC
TRBJ2-2,NA,TRBD2,TRBV4-3,CASSQVAGQGTGELFF,TGCGCCAGCAGCCAAGTAGCGGGTCAAGGGACCGGGGAGCTGTTTTTT
TRBJ1-4,few,NA,TRBV7-9,CASSSGEELFF,TGTGCCAGCAGCTCGGGGGAAGAACTGTTTTTT
TRBJ2-2,NA,TRBD2,TRBV20-1,CSARGLAGGTGELFF,TGCAGTGCTAGGGGACTAGCGGGAGGCACCGGGGAGCTGTTTTTT
TRBJ2-4,NA,TRBD1,TRBV7-8,CASSPRTGGAKNIQYF,TGTGCCAGCAGCCCTCGGACAGGGGGAGCCAAAAACATTCAGTACTTC
TRBJ2-1,NA,NA,TRBV2,CASTLQGRGKNEQFF,TGTGCCAGCACTTTACAGGGCCGCGGGAAGAATGAGCAGTTCTTC
TRBJ1-5,few,NA,TRBV5-8,CASSLTWAQPQHF,TGTGCCAGCAGCTTGACCTGGGCCCAGCCCCAGCATTTT
TRBJ2-1,NA,TRBD2,TRBV7-3,CASSLPTSGRVDSYNEQFF,TGTGCCAGCAGCTTACCGACTAGCGGGAGAGTGGACTCCTACAATGAGCAGTTCTTC
TRBJ1-5,NA,NA,TRBV20-1,CSARVGRAHQPQHF,TGCAGTGCTAGAGTAGGGAGGGCCCATCAGCCCCAGCATTTT
TRBJ2-3,NA,NA,TRBV7-2,CASSTGFTQYF,TGTGCCAGCAGCACCGGTTTTACGCAGTATTTT
TRBJ2-7,NA,TRBD2,TRBV18,CASSKTSGVYEQYF,TGTGCCAGCTCAAAGACTAGCGGGGTCTACGAGCAGTACTTC
TRBJ2-5,few,NA,TRBV7-3,CASSPLTAPGETQYF,TGTGCCAGCAGTCCCCTGACAGCGCCCGGTGAGACCCAGTACTTC
TRBJ1-4,NA,NA,TRBV6-5,CASSWGAGKLFF,TGTGCCAGCAGTTGGGGGGCTGGAAAACTGTTTTTT
TRBJ2-1,few,TRBD2,TRBV29-1,CSVWTSGVDYNEQFF,TGCAGCGTTTGGACTAGCGGGGTCGATTACAATGAGCAGTTCTTC
TRBJ2-7,NA,TRBD1,TRBV28,CASSESDRVYEQYF,TGTGCCAGCAGCGAATCGGACAGGGTCTACGAGCAGTACTTC
TRBJ2-7,few,NA,TRBV4-1,CASSQDPTTEQYF,TGCGCCAGCAGCCAAGATCCGACTACGGAGCAGTACTTC
TRBJ2-5,NA,TRBD1,TRBV20-1,CSAGQVFGQYF,TGCAGTGCTGGACAGGTGTTCGGGCAGTACTTC
TRBJ2-2,NA,NA,TRBV7-8,CASSLRSRAGELFF,TGTGCCAGCAGCTTGAGGTCTCGGGCCGGGGAGCTGTTTTTT
TRBJ2-1,few,TRBD2,TRBV20-1,CSAILAGVGNEQFF,TGCAGTGCCATTCTAGCGGGAGTAGGCAATGAGCAGTTCTTC